These 26 T cell receptor beta chains were all obtained from the same sample, sequenced in a study of blood T cell repertoires in COVID-19. Only in-frame clones appear in the TCRdb table, and some are missing; sequencing was by immunoSEQ multiplex PCR. The data contain over 200,000 clones, approximately 80% of them singletons. The sample consisted of PBMCs or T cells enriched from blood (not recorded which). All receptors derive from a woman aged 50 to 65 with acute COVID-19.

In its sample, this clone was seen once. J is TRBJ2-1 and V is TRBV4-3, with TRBD2 matching over 10 bases. The CDR3 extends over 16 amino acids. Germline V gene lookup returns CDR1 LGHNA and CDR2 YSLEER. The V gene end was trimmed by 0 bases and the J gene end by 5 bases; junction bases not matched to a gene: 4. The CDR3 protein is CASSQDSSGGNNEQFF. The CDR3 region has the DNA TGCGCCAGCAGCCAAGACTCTAGCGGGGGTAACAATGAGCAGTTCTTC.

This sequence joins TRBV29-1 and TRBJ2-5; 9 bases are a match to TRBD2. The CDR3 length is 16 residues. The germline V gene has CDR1 SQVTM and CDR2 ANQGSEA. The junction had 11 bases not matched to a gene; V was cut back by 4 bases and J by 2 bases. CDR3 loop: CSVGEVSGGPQETQYF. The CDR3 DNA follows: TGCAGCGTTGGAGAGGTTAGCGGGGGCCCGCAAGAGACCCAGTACTTC.

V and J are TRBV7-9 and TRBJ1-1; weak D call: TRBD1 (6 bases). The V end was cut by 1 base, the J end by 1 base, with 7 bases between. Germline loops: CDR1 SEHNR, CDR2 FQNEAQ (reference sequence). The CDR3 is 14 amino acids. CDR3 nucleotides: TGTGCCAGCAGCTTAGGGACAGCGAACACTGAAGCTTTCTTT. Residues: CASSLGTANTEAFF. The whole variable domain, filled in from reference TRBV7-9 and TRBJ1-1, reads DTGVSQNPRHKITKRGQNVTFRCDPISEHNRLYWYRQTLGQGPEFLTYFQNEAQLEKSRLLSDRFSAERPKGSFSTLEIQRTEQGDSAMYLCASSLGTANTEAFFGQGTRLTVV.

The chain carries TRBV9 and TRBJ2-3, with D possibly matching TRBD2 (5 bases). Trimming took 2 bases from V and 3 from J, leaving 13 bases between them. CDR1 is SGDLS, CDR2 YYNGEE, per germline. The CDR3 is 15 amino acids. DNA of the CDR3: TGTGCCAGCAGCGTCGTGGGAGTAGCAACAGATACGCAGTATTTT. This gives the protein CASSVVGVATDTQYF. Filled out from reference TRBV9 and TRBJ2-3, the complete variable domain reads DSGVTQTPKHLITATGQRVTLRCSPRSGDLSVYWYQQSLDQGLQFLIQYYNGEERAKGNILERFSAQQFPDLHSELNLSSLELGDSALYFCASSVVGVATDTQYFGPGTRLTVL.

In its sample, this clone was seen a few times. V usage is TRBV3-1 (or the pseudogene TRBV3-2) and J usage is TRBJ2-1; TRBD2 matches at 11 bases. This CDR3 spans 14 amino acids. The germline gives CDR1 LGHDT, CDR2 YNNKEL (reference sequence). J was trimmed by 7 bases and V by 4 bases; bases with no gene match: 3. The CDR3, as DNA: TGTGCCAGCAGCCCACGACTAGCGGGGAATGAGCAGTTCTTC. It encodes CASSPRLAGNEQFF.

This clone has only a few counts. V and J are TRBV28 and TRBJ2-6; TRBD2 aligns across 10 bases. Losses at the gene ends were 5 bases for V and 4 bases for J; bases not matched to a gene: 11. This CDR3 contains 18 residues. The V gene's germline CDR1 is MDHEN and CDR2 SYDVKM. CDR3 region: CASSPNTAGGPGANVLTF. The CDR3 DNA follows: TGTGCCAGCAGTCCTAACACAGCGGGAGGGCCCGGGGCCAACGTCCTGACTTTC.

CDR3 nucleotides: TGTGCCAGTAGTAATGGTTTCGGCCCGGGGACTGAAGCTTTCTTT. Amino acids: CASSNGFGPGTEAFF. The chain combines TRBV19 with TRBJ1-1; D remains unclear. The V gene lost 4 bases and the J gene lost 5 bases, with 17 bases spanning the gap. The CDR3 sequence is 15 residues long. The germline CDR1 and CDR2 sequences are LNHDA and SQIVND (reference sequence).

The chain carries TRBV28 and TRBJ2-7; D ambiguous. The CDR3 runs to 14 residues. Germline assignment: CDR1 MDHEN and CDR2 SYDVKM. Trimming took off 6 bases at V and 3 bases at J, with 15 bases between the two ends. CDR3 nucleotides: TGTGCCAGCAGCCCTCCGCGGCAGCTCTACGAGCAGTACTTC. Translating it yields CASSPPRQLYEQYF.

This CDR3 reads CASSAGTGGLGYTF. Written as DNA, the CDR3 is TGTGCCAGCAGCGCAGGGACAGGGGGATTGGGCTACACCTTC. The gene calls are TRBV9 and TRBJ1-2; TRBD1 aligns across 11 bases. The V gene's germline CDR1 is SGDLS and CDR2 YYNGEE. This CDR3 region has 14 residues. The ends lost 3 bases at V and 8 bases at J; junction bases unmatched: 6. Variable domain in full (rest from reference TRBV9 and TRBJ1-2): DSGVTQTPKHLITATGQRVTLRCSPRSGDLSVYWYQQSLDQGLQFLIQYYNGEERAKGNILERFSAQQFPDLHSELNLSSLELGDSALYFCASSAGTGGLGYTFGSGTRLTVV.

In its sample, this clone was seen a few times. The chain couples TRBV3-1 (or the pseudogene TRBV3-2) to TRBJ2-5; weak D call: TRBD1 (6 bases). Germline V lookup: CDR1 LGHDT, CDR2 YNNKEL (reference sequence). The CDR3 has 14 amino acids. Trimming shortened V by 7 bases and J by 3 bases, and 15 bases separated the two germline ends. CDR3 residues: CASTRLAGEETQYF. The CDR3 coding sequence is TGTGCCAGCACCCGACTCGCAGGGGAAGAGACCCAGTACTTC.

The CDR3 region is CASTRGGTGYGYTF. The CDR3 bases are TGTGCCAGCACCCGGGGGGGGACGGGGTATGGCTACACCTTC. This chain uses TRBV27 with TRBJ1-2, with D maybe TRBD1 (5 bases). Germline CDR1 MNHEY, CDR2 SMNVEV (reference sequence). V was trimmed by 7 bases and J by 5 bases, leaving 17 bases between them. The CDR3 has 14 amino acids.

This clone was seen more than once but under ten times. The chain is built from TRBV3-1 (or the pseudogene TRBV3-2) and TRBJ1-1; D is unclear. This CDR3 region has 15 residues. Germline V lookup: CDR1 LGHDT, CDR2 YNNKEL (reference sequence). V was trimmed by 1 base and J by 1 base, leaving 10 bases between them. The CDR3 sequence: CASSQVLVRNTEAFF. CDR3 bases: TGTGCCAGCAGCCAAGTCCTCGTTCGGAACACTGAAGCTTTCTTT.

The rearrangement joins TRBV7-2 to TRBJ2-5, with TRBD2 identical over 8 bases. V lost 2 bases and J lost 5; bases outside the gene matches: 4. The germline V gene has CDR1 SGHTA and CDR2 FQGNSA. The CDR3 is 14 amino acids. The CDR3 here is CASSLSGGPETQYF. The CDR3 region has the DNA TGTGCCAGCAGCTTATCGGGAGGGCCCGAGACCCAGTACTTC.

The CDR3, as DNA: TGTGCCAGCAGCCCATTCGGGGGGTCCCATCAGCCCCAGCATTTT. Encoded protein: CASSPFGGSHQPQHF. The genes are TRBV6-5 and TRBJ1-5, with a possible D match to TRBD1 (5 bases). CDR1 MNHEY and CDR2 SVGAGI come from the germline V gene. The V gene lost 6 bases and the J gene lost 5 bases, with 17 bases spanning the gap. CDR3 length: 15 residues.

The chain links TRBV6-5 to TRBJ2-7, with D maybe TRBD2 (7 bases). V lost 0 bases, J lost 6 bases, and 12 bases lay in between. The CDR3 runs 14 residues. Germline CDR1 and CDR2: MNHEY and SVGAGI. The CDR3 DNA follows: TGTGCCAGCAGTTACTCGGGGGGGCGGTTCGAGCAGTACTTC. Amino acids: CASSYSGGRFEQYF.

This chain joins TRBV19 and TRBJ2-4, with D possibly being TRBD2 (6 bases). Germline CDR1 is LNHDA and CDR2 is SQIVND (reference sequence). V was trimmed by 3 bases and J by 0 bases, leaving 9 bases between them. This CDR3 region has 15 residues. The CDR3 DNA reads as TGTGCCAGTAGTATTCCGGGACTAGCCAAAAACATTCAGTACTTC. It specifies CASSIPGLAKNIQYF.

The rearrangement joins TRBV14 to TRBJ1-1; 9 positions match TRBD1. The CDR3 contains 14 residues. Trimming removed 6 bases from V and 4 bases from J; junction bases left unmatched: 6. The germline V gene encodes CDR1 SGHDN and CDR2 FVKESK. The DNA of the CDR3 is TGTGCCAGCAGTCAACAGGGGGCTGTCACTGAAGCTTTCTTT. This sequence encodes CASSQQGAVTEAFF.

V usage is TRBV18 and J usage is TRBJ2-7, with TRBD1 matching over 8 bases. Trimming cost V 4 bases and J 7 bases; bases outside gene matches: 18. CDR3 length: 17 amino acids. CDR1 is KGHSH, CDR2 LQKENI, per germline. The CDR3: CASSLITRTGTEREQYF. The CDR3 DNA reads as TGTGCCAGCTCACTAATTACAAGGACAGGGACGGAAAGAGAGCAGTACTTC.

This clone was observed a handful of times. The V call is TRBV11-2, the J call TRBJ2-5; 12 bases fit TRBD2. The CDR3 is made up of 15 amino acids. V lost 5 bases, J lost 3 bases, and 4 bases stayed unmatched. Germline V gene sequence: CDR1 SGHAT, CDR2 FQNNGV. The CDR3 is CASSARLAGEETQYF. CDR3 sequence (DNA): TGTGCCAGCAGCGCCCGACTAGCGGGGGAAGAGACCCAGTACTTC. The full variable domain, with the rest looked up from reference TRBV11-2 and TRBJ2-5, is EAGVAQSPRYKIIEKRQSVAFWCNPISGHATLYWYQQILGQGPKLLIQFQNNGVVDDSQLPKDRFSAERLKGVDSTLKIQPAKLEDSAVYLCASSARLAGEETQYFGPGTRLLVL.

In this sample, this clone turned up once. This sequence joins TRBV27 and TRBJ1-2, with TRBD1 identical over 9 bases. Germline loops: CDR1 MNHEY, CDR2 SMNVEV (reference sequence). This CDR3 has 15 residues. V shed 4 bases, J shed 3 bases, and the junction held 6 bases outside the gene matches. This CDR3 reads CASSSPGQGDYGYTF. CDR3 coding DNA: TGTGCCAGCAGTTCGCCGGGACAGGGCGACTATGGCTACACCTTC.

The chain combines TRBV7-2 with TRBJ2-3; D might be TRBD2 (5 bases). This CDR3 is built from 13 residues. The germline gives CDR1 SGHTA, CDR2 FQGNSA. Trimming pared 2 bases from V and 6 bases from J, leaving 9 bases between. This CDR3 is CASSLQTGDTQYF. The CDR3 DNA reads TGTGCCAGCAGCTTACAAACGGGGGATACGCAGTATTTT.

The chain has TRBV24-1 and TRBJ2-2; TRBD2 aligns across 11 bases. The CDR3 loop spans 19 amino acids. V trimming: 7 bases; J trimming: 0 bases; junction bases outside the gene matches: 12. The germline V gene encodes CDR1 KGHDR and CDR2 SFDVKD. The CDR3 sequence is CATRRGGTSGPTNTGELFF. CDR3 DNA: TGTGCCACCAGGAGGGGGGGGACTAGCGGTCCAACGAACACCGGGGAGCTGTTTTTT.

This chain joins TRBV5-1 and TRBJ1-4; D is ambiguous. Trimming shortened V by 1 base and J by 5 bases, and 6 bases separated the two germline ends. Germline V gene data show CDR1 as SGHRS and CDR2 as YFSETQ. The CDR3 covers 13 residues. CDR3 nucleotide sequence: TGCGCCAGCAGCTTGATAGTGAATGAAAAACTGTTTTTT. This sequence encodes CASSLIVNEKLFF.

This clone appeared a single time. J is TRBJ2-2 and V is TRBV15; D may be TRBD2 (6 bases). CDR3 length: 16 amino acids. V shed 1 base and J shed 2 bases, with 11 bases lying between them. The germline gives CDR1 LNHNV, CDR2 YYDKDF (reference sequence). CDR3: CATSRGLASNTGELFF. Here the CDR3 DNA reads TGTGCCACCAGCAGAGGGCTAGCGAGTAACACCGGGGAGCTGTTTTTT.

The CDR3 sequence is CASSGQGGSRSQPQHF. The CDR3 DNA reads as TGTGCCAGTAGTGGGCAGGGGGGATCAAGAAGTCAGCCCCAGCATTTT. The rearrangement links TRBV19 to TRBJ1-5; 7 bases agree with TRBD1. The CDR3 contains 16 residues. With V trimmed by 5 bases and J by 6 bases, 13 bases remained unmatched. Germline CDR1 is LNHDA and CDR2 is SQIVND (reference sequence).

V and J are TRBV30 and TRBJ1-6, with TRBD1 as a possible D gene (5 bases). With 4 bases removed from V and 10 bases from J, the gap between germline ends came to 17 bases. This CDR3 is built from 14 residues. CDR1 is GTSNPN and CDR2 is SVGIG in the germline V gene (reference sequence). This CDR3 is CAWTLSVRASPLHF. The CDR3 nucleotides read TGTGCCTGGACTCTTTCCGTCAGGGCCTCACCCCTCCACTTT.